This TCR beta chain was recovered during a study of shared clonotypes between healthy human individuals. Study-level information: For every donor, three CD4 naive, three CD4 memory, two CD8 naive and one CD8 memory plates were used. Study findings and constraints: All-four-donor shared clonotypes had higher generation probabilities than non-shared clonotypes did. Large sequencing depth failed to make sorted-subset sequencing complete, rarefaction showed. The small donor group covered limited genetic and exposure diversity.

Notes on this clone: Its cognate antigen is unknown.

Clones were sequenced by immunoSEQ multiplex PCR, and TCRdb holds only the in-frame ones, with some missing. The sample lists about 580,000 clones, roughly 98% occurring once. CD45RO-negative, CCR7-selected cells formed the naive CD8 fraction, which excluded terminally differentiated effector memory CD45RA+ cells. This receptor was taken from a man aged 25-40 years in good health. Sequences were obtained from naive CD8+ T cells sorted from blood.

The CDR3 loop is CASWVVSGHYEQYF. The CDR3 DNA reads as TGTGCCAGCTGGGTAGTTAGCGGCCACTACGAGCAGTACTTC. The chain has TRBV21-1 and TRBJ2-7; the table calls TRBD2, which could not be checked here. TRBV21-1 is a recognized pseudogene. The CDR3 contains 14 residues.